The clone carrying this T cell receptor beta chain was observed many times. The antigen remains unidentified. CDR3 size: 15 residues. The germline gives CDR1 LNHDA, CDR2 SQIVND (reference sequence). V was clipped by 5 bases and J by 1 base, with 12 bases between them. The data derive from a study of spatial heterogeneity in lung cancer. Time point given: sample taken at primary tumor resection. Unsorted whole RNA of tumor, nontumor lung or frozen PBMC was sequenced. More than 70 TRACERx patients with early, untreated non-small cell lung cancer donated samples. One entry per CDR3 protein results from TCRdb running MiXCR on the 5' RACE reads. The repertoire includes about 15,000 distinct CDR3 sequences, roughly 7.7% of them detected once, and approximately 36% sits in the top ten. General observations from the study: Whereas they appeared in blood less at follow-up, ubiquitous expanded tumor TCRs appeared there more at resection.

Material: PBMCs, obtained at surgery. This sequence originates from a female donor with early-stage non-small cell lung cancer. This chain uses TRBV19 with TRBJ2-1; possibly TRBD2 for D (7 bases). CDR3: CASSLRGGSYNEQFF. CDR3 bases: TGTGCCAGTAGTCTCAGGGGAGGGTCCTACAATGAGCAGTTCTTC.